The next 23 T cell receptor beta chains were all read from a single sample in a study of tumor-infiltrating lymphocytes in primary liver carcinoma. TCR beta cDNA was reverse-transcribed from approximately 0.45 ug of total RNA. The reaction used a constant-region primer and ProtoScript II reverse transcriptase. What produced the TCR beta libraries was three nested multiplex PCR rounds using slightly modified ARM-PCR. Rounds one and two of PCR, each of roughly 11 cycles, were primed with TRBV1-TRBV30 forward primers and a C-beta reverse primer. TCRdb recomputed calls from the multiplex PCR reads with MiXCR, one row per CDR3 protein. The sample carries some 180,000 distinct CDR3 sequences, less than 65% recorded once. Germline DNA was also extracted, and blood RNA was taken from unsorted whole blood. Material: peripheral blood. These receptors were taken from a middle-aged man with primary liver carcinoma and hepatitis B virus infection.

J is TRBJ2-2 and V is TRBV9, with 7 bases matching TRBD1. Germline trimming cut 3 bases from V and 3 bases from J; bases unmatched to any gene: 5. Germline V lookup: CDR1 SGDLS, CDR2 YYNGEE. This CDR3 spans 15 amino acids. The CDR3 loop is CASSGRQGHTGELFF. The CDR3 coding sequence is TGTGCCAGCAGCGGCCGACAGGGCCACACCGGGGAGCTGTTTTTT.

Notes on this clonotype: A clone one base away is much larger, so this may be a read error. The V gene is TRBV4-2, the J gene TRBJ2-1, with TRBD2 identical over 9 bases. The CDR3 consists of 16 residues. Trimming removed 0 bases from V and 10 bases from J; junction bases left unmatched: 10. Germline CDR1 reads LGHNA; CDR2 reads YNFKEQ. CDR3 DNA: TGTGCCAGCAGCCAAGATTGGGGACTAGCTACTCAAGAGCAGTTCTTC. Its protein product is CASSQDWGLATQEQFF.

V and J are TRBV6-5 and TRBJ2-7; tentatively, D is TRBD1 or TRBD2 (5 bases each). V lost 2 bases, J lost 0 bases, and 8 bases lay in between. The CDR3 consists of 14 residues. Germline V gene lookup returns CDR1 MNHEY and CDR2 SVGAGI. The CDR3 bases are TGTGCCAGCAGTTACGGGACCAGCTCCTACGAGCAGTACTTC. It is translated as CASSYGTSSYEQYF.

With respect to this clonotype: One junction end does not reproduce the germline sequence, and a read error may be involved. The genes are TRBV7-9 and TRBJ2-3; D unresolved. The CDR3 runs 12 residues. Per germline, CDR1 SEHNR and CDR2 FQNEAQ (reference sequence). The CDR3 DNA is TGTGCCGGCAGCTTAGATAGAGATACGCAGTATTTT. It encodes CAGSLDRDTQYF.

Concerning this clonotype itself: One junction end does not reproduce the germline sequence, and a read error may be involved. This chain joins TRBV11-2 and TRBJ1-6; D is undetermined. Per the germline V gene, CDR1 is SGHAT and CDR2 is FQNNGV. The CDR3 length is 17 residues. CDR3 amino acids: CASSLSWGSSYNSPPHF. The CDR3 region has the DNA TGTGCCAGCAGCTTGTCATGGGGAAGCTCCTATAATTCACCCCCCCACTTT.

In the case of this clonotype: The junction departs from the called germline gene at one end, perhaps through a read error. The rearrangement links TRBV29-1 to TRBJ2-5, with D tentatively TRBD2 (6 bases). Germline loops: CDR1 SQVTM, CDR2 ANQGSEA. The CDR3 has 14 residues. CDR3 sequence: CSVVSRSNRETQYF. In DNA form, the CDR3 reads TGCAGCGTTGTCAGCAGGTCCAATCGGGAGACCCAGTATTTC.

This clonotype was counted once. Lacking the conserved final phenylalanine or tryptophan, this CDR3 likely reflects a read error. This chain connects TRBV11-2 to TRBJ2-1; D remains unclear. This CDR3 has 13 residues. Per germline, CDR1 SGHAT and CDR2 FQNNGV. V was shortened by 5 bases and J by 10 bases, with 15 bases between the two germline ends. CDR3 loop: CASSPIDGNEQFS. The DNA for the CDR3 is TGTGCCAGCAGCCCCATAGACGGAAACGAGCAGTTCTCC.

This chain joins TRBV10-2 and TRBJ2-1, with D hard to call. The length of the CDR3 is 12 residues. Germline V gene sequence: CDR1 WSHSY, CDR2 SAAADI. Trimming took 6 bases from V and 5 from J, leaving 8 bases between them. The CDR3 loop reads CASSGRDNEQFF. The CDR3 nucleotides are TGCGCCAGCAGCGGACGGGACAATGAGCAGTTCTTC.

This clonotype was detected only a few times. This chain uses TRBV10-3 with TRBJ2-7; 9 bases are a match to TRBD2. The germline V gene has CDR1 ENHRY and CDR2 SYGVKD. V shed 4 bases, J shed 3 bases, and the junction held 7 bases outside the gene matches. The CDR3 is 15 amino acids. The CDR3 loop reads CAISGAGGYIYEQYF. The CDR3 DNA reads TGTGCCATCAGTGGAGCGGGAGGATATATCTACGAGCAGTACTTC.

The V and J genes are TRBV12-3 or TRBV12-4 and TRBJ2-5, with 9 bases matching TRBD2. Germline trimming cut 2 bases from V and 1 base from J; bases unmatched to any gene: 17. The CDR3 is 20 amino acids. The CDR3 reads CASSLRRLAGTAGVQETQYF. The CDR3 DNA is TGTGCCAGCAGTTTAAGGAGGCTAGCGGGGACCGCGGGAGTCCAAGAGACCCAGTACTTC.

This clonotype showed up just a few times. The chain recombines TRBV7-9 with TRBJ2-2; D uncertain. Trimming removed 8 bases from V and 0 bases from J, with 13 bases in between. Germline V lookup: CDR1 SEHNR, CDR2 FQNEAQ (reference sequence). The CDR3 is made up of 15 amino acids. In nucleotides, the CDR3 is TGTGCCAGCGGCGTAGGGCGAACGAACACCGGGGAGCTGTTTTTT. This codes for CASGVGRTNTGELFF.

A single count supports this clonotype. A much larger clonotype is one base distant, so this may be a read error. The chain has TRBV11-2 and TRBJ2-1; 10 nucleotides match TRBD1. After removal of 0 bases from V and 8 bases from J, the junction contained 4 bases not matched to a gene. Per germline, CDR1 SGHAT and CDR2 FQNNGV. The CDR3 has 15 residues. CDR3: CASSLERQGADEQFF. The CDR3 DNA reads TGTGCCAGCAGCTTAGAGAGACAGGGGGCCGATGAGCAGTTCTTC.

This clonotype was counted once. Just one base apart from a much larger clone, this may be a read error. The gene calls are TRBV7-8 and TRBJ2-7; 7 nucleotides line up with TRBD2. The germline gives CDR1 SGHVS, CDR2 FQNEAQ. V was clipped by 2 bases and J by 4 bases; unmatched bases: 5. CDR3 size: 14 residues. The CDR3 nucleotides are TGTGCCAGCAGCTTACCGGGAGGACGTTACGAGCAGTACTTC. Its protein product is CASSLPGGRYEQYF.

A remark on this clonotype: One junction end disagrees with the germline gene, perhaps due to a read error. The V gene is TRBV11-2, the J gene TRBJ2-7; D remains ambiguous. Germline CDR1 is SGHAT and CDR2 is FQNNGV. The CDR3 extends over 14 amino acids. The CDR3 sequence: CASNPRGVRYGQYF. The CDR3 DNA follows: TGTGCCAGCAACCCCCGAGGCGTACGATACGGGCAGTACTTC.

This clonotype appeared a few times. This chain connects TRBV6-1 to TRBJ1-5; D is possibly TRBD1 (5 bases). In germline, CDR1 is MNHNS, CDR2 SASEGT. Deletions cut 6 bases from V and 2 bases from J, with 14 bases between. The CDR3 runs to 15 residues. CDR3 DNA sequence: TGTGCCAGCAGCCCCTCATCGGGGGGCAATCAGCCCCAGCATTTT. Translating gives CASSPSSGGNQPQHF.

Comment on this clonotype: A read error is likely, as this CDR3 ends without the conserved phenylalanine or tryptophan. The gene calls are TRBV11-2 and TRBJ1-1, with a tentative D call TRBD1 (6 bases). The germline gives CDR1 SGHAT, CDR2 FQNNGV. The CDR3 sequence is 13 residues long. For the CDR3, the DNA is TGTGCCAGCAGCTTAGCAGGGGAGACTGGAGCTTTCATT. Translation: CASSLAGETGAFI.

To note about this clonotype: One base away lies a much larger clone, so this may be a sequencing read error. The V gene is TRBV11-2, the J gene TRBJ2-2; 10 bases are a match to TRBD2. Germline CDR1 is SGHAT and CDR2 is FQNNGV. The CDR3 has 16 amino acids. The DNA for the CDR3 is TGTGCCAGCAGACGTAGCGGGAGGAAGCAAGCCGGGGGGCTGTTTTTT. Translation gives CASRRSGRKQAGGLFF.

This clonotype has a count of ten or more. V usage is TRBV11-2 and J usage is TRBJ2-1, with D tentatively TRBD1 (5 bases). The CDR3 extends over 13 amino acids. Germline V gives CDR1 SGHAT, CDR2 FQNNGV. V shed 2 bases and J shed 4 bases, with 6 bases lying between them. The CDR3 reads CASSLNRYNEQFF. The CDR3 DNA follows: TGTGCCAGCAGCTTAAACAGGTACAATGAGCAGTTCTTC.

With regard to this clonotype: A much larger clone is a single base away; this may be a read error. The chain uses TRBV11-2 and TRBJ1-4, with D perhaps TRBD1 (5 bases). This CDR3 has 13 residues. From germline, CDR1 is SGHAT and CDR2 FQNNGV. CDR3 amino acids: CASRSLRGEKPFF. CDR3 coding DNA: TGTGCCAGCAGAAGCCTAAGGGGTGAAAAACCGTTTTTT.

This clonotype has just a few counts. The chain carries TRBV6-2 or TRBV6-3 and TRBJ2-1, with a weak D call TRBD2 (6 bases). Germline CDR1 is MNHEY and CDR2 is SVGEGT. Trimming removed 4 bases from V and 1 base from J, with 14 bases in between. The CDR3 totals 16 residues. CDR3 in DNA: TGTGCCAGCAGTTCAATACTCCGGGAGTCCTACAATGAGCAGTTCTTC. Amino acids: CASSSILRESYNEQFF.

In regard to this clonotype: Likely a read error: the CDR3 ends without its conserved phenylalanine or tryptophan. The chain links TRBV7-8 to TRBJ2-1; TRBD1 or TRBD2 may be the D gene (5 bases each). This CDR3 comprises 17 residues. CDR1 and CDR2 (germline): SGHVS, FQNEAQ. With 4 bases removed from V and 6 bases from J, the gap between germline ends came to 22 bases. The CDR3 here is CASSSLGVEKTVNEQFS. In DNA, the CDR3 is TGTGCCAGCAGCTCGCTGGGGGTGGAGAAAACGGTCAATGAGCAGTTCTCC.

The V call is TRBV4-2, the J call TRBJ1-2; TRBD1 might be the D (6 bases). This CDR3 is 15 amino acids long. The germline CDR1 and CDR2 sequences are LGHNA and YNFKEQ. Trimming pared 0 bases from V and 7 bases from J, leaving 15 bases between. The CDR3 sequence is CASSQDPGTPFGYTF. In DNA, the CDR3 is TGTGCCAGCAGCCAAGATCCTGGGACACCATTTGGCTACACCTTC.

This chain connects TRBV12-3 or TRBV12-4 to TRBJ2-3; possible D gene TRBD1, 7 bases. The CDR3 is 13 amino acids. With 7 bases removed from V and 2 bases from J, the gap between germline ends came to 10 bases. CDR3 protein: CASTGGTTDTQYF. CDR3 nucleotide sequence: TGTGCCAGCACAGGGGGGACCACAGATACGCAGTATTTT.